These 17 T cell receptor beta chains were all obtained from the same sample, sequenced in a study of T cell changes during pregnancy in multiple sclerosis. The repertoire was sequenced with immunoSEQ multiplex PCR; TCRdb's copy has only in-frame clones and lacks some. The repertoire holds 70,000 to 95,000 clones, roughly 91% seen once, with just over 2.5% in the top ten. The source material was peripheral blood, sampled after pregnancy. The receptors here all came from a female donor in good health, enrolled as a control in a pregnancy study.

The CDR3 DNA follows: TGTGCCAGCAGCGGACTGTTCTCTGGAAACACCATATATTTT. This sequence encodes CASSGLFSGNTIYF. The chain carries TRBV9 and TRBJ1-3; D remains unclear. Germline V CDR1 and CDR2: SGDLS, YYNGEE. The CDR3 has 14 residues. V lost 3 bases, J lost 0 bases, and 7 bases lay in between.

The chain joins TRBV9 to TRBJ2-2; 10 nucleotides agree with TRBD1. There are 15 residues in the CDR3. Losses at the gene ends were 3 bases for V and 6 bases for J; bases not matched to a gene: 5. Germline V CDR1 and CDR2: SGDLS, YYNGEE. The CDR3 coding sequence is TGTGCCAGCAGCGCCGGGACAGGGGCAGCCGGGGAGCTGTTTTTT. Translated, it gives CASSAGTGAAGELFF. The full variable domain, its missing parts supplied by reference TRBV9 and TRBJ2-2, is DSGVTQTPKHLITATGQRVTLRCSPRSGDLSVYWYQQSLDQGLQFLIQYYNGEERAKGNILERFSAQQFPDLHSELNLSSLELGDSALYFCASSAGTGAAGELFFGEGSRLTVL.

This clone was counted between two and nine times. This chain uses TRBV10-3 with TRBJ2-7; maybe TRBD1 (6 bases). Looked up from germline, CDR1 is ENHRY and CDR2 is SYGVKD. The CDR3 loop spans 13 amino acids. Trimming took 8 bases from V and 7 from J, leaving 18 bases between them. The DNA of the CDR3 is TGTGCCATCTCTCCCCCGGGCCAGGGGGAGCAGTACTTC. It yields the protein CAISPPGQGEQYF.

The CDR3 spells CASGTGVYEQYF. The DNA of the CDR3 is TGTGCCAGCGGTACAGGGGTATACGAGCAGTACTTC. This chain joins TRBV27 and TRBJ2-7, with 7 bases lining up with TRBD1. J lost 4 bases, V lost 8 bases, and 5 bases had no gene match. Germline assignment: CDR1 MNHEY and CDR2 SMNVEV (reference sequence). The CDR3 totals 12 residues.

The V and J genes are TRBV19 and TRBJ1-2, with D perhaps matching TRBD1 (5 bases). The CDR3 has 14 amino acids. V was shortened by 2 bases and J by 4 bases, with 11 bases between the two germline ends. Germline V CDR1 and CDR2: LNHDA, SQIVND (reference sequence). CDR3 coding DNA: TGTGCCAGTAGTATACAGGGCAGAAGCTATGGCTACACCTTC. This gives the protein CASSIQGRSYGYTF.

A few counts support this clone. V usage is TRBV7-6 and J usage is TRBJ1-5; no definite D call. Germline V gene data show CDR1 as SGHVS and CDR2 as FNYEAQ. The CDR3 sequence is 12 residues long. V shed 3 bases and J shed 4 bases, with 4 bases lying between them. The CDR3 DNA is TGTGCCAGCAGCTTCCCGAATCAGCCCCAGCATTTT. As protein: CASSFPNQPQHF.

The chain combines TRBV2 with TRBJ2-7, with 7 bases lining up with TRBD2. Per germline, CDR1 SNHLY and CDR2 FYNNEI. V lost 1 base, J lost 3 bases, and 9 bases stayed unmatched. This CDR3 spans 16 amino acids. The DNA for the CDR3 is TGTGCCAGCAGTGAAGGGGGAACTAGCGCAAGCTACGAGCAGTACTTC. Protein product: CASSEGGTSASYEQYF.

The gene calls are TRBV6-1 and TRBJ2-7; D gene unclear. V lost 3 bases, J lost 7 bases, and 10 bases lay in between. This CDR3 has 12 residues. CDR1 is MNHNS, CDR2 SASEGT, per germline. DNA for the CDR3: TGTGCCAGCAGTGATCGAAGTAGAGAGCAGTACTTC. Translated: CASSDRSREQYF.

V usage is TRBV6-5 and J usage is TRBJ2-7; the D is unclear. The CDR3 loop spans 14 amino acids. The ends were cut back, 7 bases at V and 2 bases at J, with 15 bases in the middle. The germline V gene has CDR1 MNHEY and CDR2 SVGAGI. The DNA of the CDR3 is TGTGCCAGCAAAAGAGAAGCCATAGCCTACGAGCAGTACTTC. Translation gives CASKREAIAYEQYF.

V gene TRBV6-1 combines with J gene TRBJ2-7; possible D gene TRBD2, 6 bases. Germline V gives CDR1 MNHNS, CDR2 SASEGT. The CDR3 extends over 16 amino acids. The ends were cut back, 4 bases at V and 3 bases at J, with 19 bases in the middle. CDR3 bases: TGTGCCAGCAGTGCCCTCACCCGGCAGGGAGGCTACGAGCAGTACTTC. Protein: CASSALTRQGGYEQYF.

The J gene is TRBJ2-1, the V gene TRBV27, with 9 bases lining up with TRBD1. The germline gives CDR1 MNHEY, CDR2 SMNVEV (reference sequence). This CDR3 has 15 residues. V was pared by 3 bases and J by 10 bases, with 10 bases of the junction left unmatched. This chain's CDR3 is CASSLLGQGKKEQFF. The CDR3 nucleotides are TGTGCCAGCAGTTTGTTAGGACAGGGGAAGAAGGAGCAGTTCTTC.

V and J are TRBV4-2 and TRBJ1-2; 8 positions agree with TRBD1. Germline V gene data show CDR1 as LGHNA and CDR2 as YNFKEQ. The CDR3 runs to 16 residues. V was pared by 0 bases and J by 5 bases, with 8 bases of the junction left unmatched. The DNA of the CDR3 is TGTGCCAGCAGCCAAGATAGCACGGGACAGGTGTATGGCTACACCTTC. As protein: CASSQDSTGQVYGYTF.

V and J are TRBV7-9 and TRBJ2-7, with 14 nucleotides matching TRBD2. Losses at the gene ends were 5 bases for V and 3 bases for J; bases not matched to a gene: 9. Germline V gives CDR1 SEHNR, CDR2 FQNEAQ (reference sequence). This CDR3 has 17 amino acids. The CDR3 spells CASSRGLAGGSIYEQYF. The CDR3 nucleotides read TGTGCCAGCAGCAGAGGACTAGCGGGAGGCTCAATCTACGAGCAGTACTTC.

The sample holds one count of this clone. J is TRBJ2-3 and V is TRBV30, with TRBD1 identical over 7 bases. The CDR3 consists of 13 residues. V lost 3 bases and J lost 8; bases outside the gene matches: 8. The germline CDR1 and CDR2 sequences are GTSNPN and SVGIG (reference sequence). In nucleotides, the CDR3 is TGTGCCTGGAGGATAACAGGGGTGGTTACGCAGTATTTT. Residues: CAWRITGVVTQYF.

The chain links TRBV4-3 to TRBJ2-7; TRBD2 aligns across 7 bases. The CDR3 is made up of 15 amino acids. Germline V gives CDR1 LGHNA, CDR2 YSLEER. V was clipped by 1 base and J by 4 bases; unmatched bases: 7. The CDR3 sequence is CASSQVIASGYEQYF. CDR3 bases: TGCGCCAGCAGCCAAGTCATAGCTAGCGGTTACGAGCAGTACTTC.

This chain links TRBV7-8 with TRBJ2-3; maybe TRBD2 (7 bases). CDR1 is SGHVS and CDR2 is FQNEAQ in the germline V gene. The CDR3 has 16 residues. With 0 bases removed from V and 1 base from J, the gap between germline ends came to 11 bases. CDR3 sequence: CASSLAGGAGTDTQYF. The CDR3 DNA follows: TGTGCCAGCAGCTTAGCGGGGGGGGCCGGCACAGATACGCAGTATTTT.

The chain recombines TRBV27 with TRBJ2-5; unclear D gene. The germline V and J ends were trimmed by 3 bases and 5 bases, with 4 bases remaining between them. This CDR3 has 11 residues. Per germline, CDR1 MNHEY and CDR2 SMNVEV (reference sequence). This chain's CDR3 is CASSFRETQYF. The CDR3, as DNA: TGTGCCAGCAGTTTTCGGGAGACCCAGTACTTC.